Listed here is a single T cell receptor beta chain. Its antigen is currently unknown. The repertoire was sequenced with immunoSEQ multiplex PCR; TCRdb's copy has only in-frame clones and lacks some. This sample has fewer than 95,000 clones, with more than 75% found just once. CDR3 length: 15 residues. The trim removed 3 bases at V and 0 bases at J, leaving 1 base unmatched. Germline V gene sequence: CDR1 KGHSH, CDR2 LQKENI. The data were taken from a study of T cells in localized non-small cell lung cancer. Study-level results: Adjacent uninvolved lung had the highest clonality, suggesting focused antigen responses.

V usage is TRBV18 and J usage is TRBJ2-5; TRBD1 matches 10 bases. This sequence originates from a woman aged 35-75 years with stage II squamous cell lung carcinoma. The sample in question was PBMCs, obtained before any cancer treatment. The CDR3 nucleotides read TGTGCCAGCTCACCGGACAGGGGGTACCAAGAGACCCAGTACTTC. Its protein is CASSPDRGYQETQYF.